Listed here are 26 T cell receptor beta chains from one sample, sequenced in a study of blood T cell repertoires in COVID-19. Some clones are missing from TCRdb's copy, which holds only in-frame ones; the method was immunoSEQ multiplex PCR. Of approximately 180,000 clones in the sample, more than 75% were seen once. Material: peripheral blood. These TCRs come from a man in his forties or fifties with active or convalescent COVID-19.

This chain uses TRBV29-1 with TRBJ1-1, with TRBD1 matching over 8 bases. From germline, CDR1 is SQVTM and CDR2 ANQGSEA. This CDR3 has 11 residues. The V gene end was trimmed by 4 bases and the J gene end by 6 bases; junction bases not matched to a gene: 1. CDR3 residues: CSVVDRAEAFF. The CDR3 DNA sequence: TGCAGCGTTGTGGACAGGGCTGAAGCTTTCTTT.

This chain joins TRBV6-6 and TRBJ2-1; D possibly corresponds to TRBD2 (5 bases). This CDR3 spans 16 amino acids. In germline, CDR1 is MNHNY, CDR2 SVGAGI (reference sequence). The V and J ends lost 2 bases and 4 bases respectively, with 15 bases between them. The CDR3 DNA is TGTGCCAGCAGTTACGACACCAGCCCGGGATACAATGAGCAGTTCTTC. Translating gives CASSYDTSPGYNEQFF.

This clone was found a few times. CDR3 sequence: CATSDPGTAKLFF. The CDR3, as DNA: TGTGCCACCAGTGATCCCGGGACAGCAAAACTGTTTTTT. V and J are TRBV24-1 and TRBJ1-4; 7 bases align to TRBD1. This CDR3 has 13 residues. V lost 3 bases, J lost 10 bases, and 4 bases stayed unmatched. Germline assignment: CDR1 KGHDR and CDR2 SFDVKD.

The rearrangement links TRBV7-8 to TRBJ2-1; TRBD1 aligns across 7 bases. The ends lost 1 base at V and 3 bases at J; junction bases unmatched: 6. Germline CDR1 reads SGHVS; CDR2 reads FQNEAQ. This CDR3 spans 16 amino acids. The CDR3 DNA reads TGTGCCAGCAGCTTAGGTAGGGGGCGAGGCTACAATGAGCAGTTCTTC. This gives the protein CASSLGRGRGYNEQFF.

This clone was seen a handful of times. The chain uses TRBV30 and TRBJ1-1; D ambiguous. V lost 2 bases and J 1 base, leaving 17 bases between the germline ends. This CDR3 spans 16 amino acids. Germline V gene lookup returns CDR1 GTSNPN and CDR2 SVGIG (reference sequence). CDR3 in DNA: TGTGCCTGGAGTTCACGGTATGAGGGCTGGAACACTGAAGCTTTCTTT. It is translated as CAWSSRYEGWNTEAFF.

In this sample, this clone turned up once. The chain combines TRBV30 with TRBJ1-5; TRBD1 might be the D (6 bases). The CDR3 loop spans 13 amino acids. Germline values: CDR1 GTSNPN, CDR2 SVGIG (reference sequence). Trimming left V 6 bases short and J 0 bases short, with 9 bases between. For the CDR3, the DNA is TGTGCCTGTGACAGGAGTAGCAATCAGCCCCAGCATTTT. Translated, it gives CACDRSSNQPQHF.

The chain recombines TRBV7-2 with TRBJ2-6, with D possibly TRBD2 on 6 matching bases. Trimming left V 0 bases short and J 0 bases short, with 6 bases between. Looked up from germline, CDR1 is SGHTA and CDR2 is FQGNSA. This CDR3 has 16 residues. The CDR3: CASSLAGGSGANVLTF. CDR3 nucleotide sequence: TGTGCCAGCAGCTTAGCGGGGGGCTCTGGGGCCAACGTCCTGACTTTC.

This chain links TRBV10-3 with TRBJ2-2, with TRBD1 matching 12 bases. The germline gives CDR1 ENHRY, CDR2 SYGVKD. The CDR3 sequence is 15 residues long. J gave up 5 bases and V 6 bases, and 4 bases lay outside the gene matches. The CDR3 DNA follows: TGTGCCATCAGCGGGGGACAGGGGGCGACCGGGGAGCTGTTTTTT. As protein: CAISGGQGATGELFF.

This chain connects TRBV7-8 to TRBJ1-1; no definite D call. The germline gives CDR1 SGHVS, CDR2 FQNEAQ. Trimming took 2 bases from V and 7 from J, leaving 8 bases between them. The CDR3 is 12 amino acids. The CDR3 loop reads CASSLIGREAFF. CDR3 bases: TGTGCCAGCAGCTTAATCGGTCGTGAAGCTTTCTTT.

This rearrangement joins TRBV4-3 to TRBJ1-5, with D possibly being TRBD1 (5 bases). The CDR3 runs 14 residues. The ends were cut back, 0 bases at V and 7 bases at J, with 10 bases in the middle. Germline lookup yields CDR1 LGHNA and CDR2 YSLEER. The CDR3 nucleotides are TGCGCCAGCAGCCAAGAGCGGGGGGACCAGCCCCAGCATTTT. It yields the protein CASSQERGDQPQHF.

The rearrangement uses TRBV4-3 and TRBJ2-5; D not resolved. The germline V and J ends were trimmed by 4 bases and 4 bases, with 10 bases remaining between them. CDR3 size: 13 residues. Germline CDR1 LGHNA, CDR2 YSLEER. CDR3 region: CASSPSPGETQYF. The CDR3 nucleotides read TGCGCCAGCAGCCCATCGCCCGGAGAGACCCAGTACTTC.

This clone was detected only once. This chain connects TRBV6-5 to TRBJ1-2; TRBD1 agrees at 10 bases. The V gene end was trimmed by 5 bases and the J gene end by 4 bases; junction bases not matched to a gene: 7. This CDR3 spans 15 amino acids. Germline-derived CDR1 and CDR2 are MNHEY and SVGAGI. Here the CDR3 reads CASSLRDRGGYGYTF. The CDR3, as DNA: TGTGCCAGCAGTCTCCGGGACAGGGGCGGCTATGGCTACACCTTC.

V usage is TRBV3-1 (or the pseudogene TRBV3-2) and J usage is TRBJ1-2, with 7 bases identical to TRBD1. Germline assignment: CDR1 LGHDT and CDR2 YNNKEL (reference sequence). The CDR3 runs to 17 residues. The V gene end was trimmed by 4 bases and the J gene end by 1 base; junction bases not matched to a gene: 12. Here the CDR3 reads CASSRRSPGQLNYGYTF. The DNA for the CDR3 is TGTGCCAGCAGCCGACGATCCCCGGGACAGCTTAACTATGGCTACACCTTC.

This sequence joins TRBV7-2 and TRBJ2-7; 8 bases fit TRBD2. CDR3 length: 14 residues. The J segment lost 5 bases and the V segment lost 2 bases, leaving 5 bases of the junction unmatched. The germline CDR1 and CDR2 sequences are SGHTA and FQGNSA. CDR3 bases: TGTGCCAGCAGCTTACGCGGGGGGAGCGACGAGCAGTACTTC. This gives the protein CASSLRGGSDEQYF.

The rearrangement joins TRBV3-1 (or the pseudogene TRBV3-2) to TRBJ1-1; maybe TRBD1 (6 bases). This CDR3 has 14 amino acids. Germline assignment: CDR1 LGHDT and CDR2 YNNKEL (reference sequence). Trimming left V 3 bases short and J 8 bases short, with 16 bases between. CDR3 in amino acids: CASSHWTSGTEAFF. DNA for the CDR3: TGTGCCAGCAGCCATTGGACTTCTGGGACAGAAGCTTTCTTT.

This CDR3 reads CASSRGPPSYEQYF. The CDR3 DNA is TGTGCCAGCAGTAGGGGGCCTCCCTCCTACGAGCAGTACTTC. The rearrangement links TRBV6-5 to TRBJ2-7, with 7 positions matching TRBD1. In germline, CDR1 is MNHEY, CDR2 SVGAGI. With 5 bases clipped from V and 0 bases from J, the junction kept 4 bases outside the gene matches. CDR3 size: 14 residues.

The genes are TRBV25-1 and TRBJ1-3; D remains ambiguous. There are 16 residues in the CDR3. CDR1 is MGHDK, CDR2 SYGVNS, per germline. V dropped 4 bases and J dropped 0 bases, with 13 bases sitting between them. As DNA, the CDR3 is TGTGCCAGCAGTGGTCAAGGCGGTGTCTCTGGAAACACCATATATTTT. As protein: CASSGQGGVSGNTIYF.

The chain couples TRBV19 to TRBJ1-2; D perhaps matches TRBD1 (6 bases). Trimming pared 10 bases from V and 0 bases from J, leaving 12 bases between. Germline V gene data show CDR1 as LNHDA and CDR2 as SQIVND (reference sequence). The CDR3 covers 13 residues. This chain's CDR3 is CAIRDTANYGYTF. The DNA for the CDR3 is TGTGCCATCCGGGACACCGCTAACTATGGCTACACCTTC.

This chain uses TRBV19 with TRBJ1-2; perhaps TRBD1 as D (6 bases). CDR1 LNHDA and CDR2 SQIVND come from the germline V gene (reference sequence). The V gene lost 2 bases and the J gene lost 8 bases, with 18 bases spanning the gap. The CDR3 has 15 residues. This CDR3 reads CASSISLGGARGYTF. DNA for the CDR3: TGTGCCAGTAGTATATCATTAGGGGGGGCGAGAGGCTACACCTTC.

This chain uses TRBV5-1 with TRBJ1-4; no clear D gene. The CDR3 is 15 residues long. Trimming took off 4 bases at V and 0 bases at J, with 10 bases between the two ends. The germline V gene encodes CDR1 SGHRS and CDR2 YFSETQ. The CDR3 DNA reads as TGCGCCAGCAGCGCCGGGGTGGCAACTAATGAAAAACTGTTTTTT. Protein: CASSAGVATNEKLFF.

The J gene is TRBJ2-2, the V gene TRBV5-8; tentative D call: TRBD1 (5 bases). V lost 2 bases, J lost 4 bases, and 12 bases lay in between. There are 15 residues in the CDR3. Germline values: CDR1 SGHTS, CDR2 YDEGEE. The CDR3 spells CASSFWQGGTGELFF. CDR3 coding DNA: TGTGCCAGCAGCTTCTGGCAGGGTGGCACCGGGGAGCTGTTTTTT.

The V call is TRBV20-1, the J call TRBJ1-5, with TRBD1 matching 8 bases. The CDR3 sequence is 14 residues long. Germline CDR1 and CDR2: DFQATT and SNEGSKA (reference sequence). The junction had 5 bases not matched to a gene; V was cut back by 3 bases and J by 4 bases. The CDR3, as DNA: TGCAGTGCTAGTAGGACAGGGCAAAATCAGCCCCAGCATTTT. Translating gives CSASRTGQNQPQHF.

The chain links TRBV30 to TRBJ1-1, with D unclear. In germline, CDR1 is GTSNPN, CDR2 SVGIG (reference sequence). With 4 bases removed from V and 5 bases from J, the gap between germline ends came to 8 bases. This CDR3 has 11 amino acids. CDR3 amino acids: CAWTSVTEAFF. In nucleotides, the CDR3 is TGTGCCTGGACCTCAGTTACTGAAGCTTTCTTT.

The CDR3 loop is CASSAPYRGNQPQHF. The CDR3 coding sequence is TGTGCCAGTAGTGCACCTTACAGGGGCAATCAGCCCCAGCATTTT. J is TRBJ1-5 and V is TRBV19; weak D call: TRBD1 (6 bases). Germline CDR1 reads LNHDA; CDR2 reads SQIVND (reference sequence). The V end was cut by 5 bases, the J end by 2 bases, with 13 bases between. The CDR3 is 15 residues long. Supplemented by reference TRBV19 and TRBJ1-5, the full variable domain reads DGGITQSPKYLFRKEGQNVTLSCEQNLNHDAMYWYRQDPGQGLRLIYYSQIVNDFQKGDIAEGYSVSREKKESFPLTVTSAQKNPTAFYLCASSAPYRGNQPQHFGDGTRLSIL.

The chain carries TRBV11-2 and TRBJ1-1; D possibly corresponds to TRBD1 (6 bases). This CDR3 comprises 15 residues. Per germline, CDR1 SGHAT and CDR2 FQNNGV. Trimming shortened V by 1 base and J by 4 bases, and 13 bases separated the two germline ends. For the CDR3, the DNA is TGTGCCAGCAGCTTAGGTACAGGGACGGTCACTGAAGCTTTCTTT. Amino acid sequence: CASSLGTGTVTEAFF.

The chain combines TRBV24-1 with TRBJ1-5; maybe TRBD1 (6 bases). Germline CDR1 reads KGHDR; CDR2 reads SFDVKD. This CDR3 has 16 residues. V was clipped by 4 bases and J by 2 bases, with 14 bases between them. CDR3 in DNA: TGTGCCACCAGTGAGACAGGCACCCTTGGCAATCAGCCCCAGCATTTT. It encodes CATSETGTLGNQPQHF.